This TCR beta chain was identified during a study of T cell repertoires in cytomegalovirus infection. TCRdb re-analysed the reads in MiXCR, keeping a single row per CDR3 protein. The sample includes about 480,000 distinct CDR3 sequences, about 33% of them seen just once. This CDR3 is 16 amino acids long. Trimming cost V 2 bases and J 7 bases; bases outside gene matches: 6. Germline loops: CDR1 LGHDT, CDR2 YNNKEL (reference sequence). Remarks on this clonotype: What it recognizes is unknown.

The chain has TRBV3-1 and TRBJ2-1; 12 bases align to TRBD2. The sequences come from cultured PBMCs, collected from culture after CMV antigen stimulation. The clonotype originates from a human donor in good health (CMV status not recorded). Some clones in this sample may be carry-over from other donors' samples. This CDR3 reads CASSQSSGRVWNEQFF. CDR3 in DNA: TGTGCCAGCAGCCAATCTAGCGGGAGGGTATGGAATGAGCAGTTCTTC.